These 5 T cell receptor beta chains originate from one sample sequenced in a study of T-cell reconstitution after alpha-beta-depleted transplantation in children. TCRbeta library construction was performed incorporating unique molecular identifiers. TCRdb fed the PCR reads into MiXCR, producing one record per CDR3 protein. The table shows hundreds of thousands of distinct CDR3 sequences, with roughly a quarter occurring only once. Sequenced material: PBMCs, mostly from graft donor cells, taken 360 days after TCRalphabeta/CD19-depleted stem cell transplant. The receptors were gathered from a female patient between 2 and 10 years old who had a stem cell transplant for congenital amegakaryocytic thrombocytopenia, so the T cells may come from the graft donor.

This clonotype was detected only a few times. The J gene is TRBJ2-7, the V gene TRBV5-1; 8 bases are shared with TRBD2. Per the germline V gene, CDR1 is SGHRS and CDR2 is YFSETQ. Trimming at V came to 4 bases and at J to 9 bases, leaving 12 bases not matched to a gene. The CDR3 totals 14 residues. The CDR3 spells CASSPREAGALQYF. The CDR3 DNA sequence: TGCGCCAGCAGCCCCAGGGAAGCGGGAGCCTTGCAGTACTTC.

This clonotype was counted a few times. The rearrangement joins TRBV10-3 to TRBJ2-7, with 14 positions matching TRBD2. Unmatched junction bases numbered 3, after V lost 0 bases and J lost 2 bases. The CDR3 extends over 17 amino acids. Germline CDR1 is ENHRY and CDR2 is SYGVKD. CDR3 DNA sequence: TGTGCCATCAGTGAGTCGTCGGGACTAGCGGGGGCCTACGAGCAGTACTTC. Protein product: CAISESSGLAGAYEQYF.

This clonotype was counted at least ten times. The rearrangement joins TRBV28 to TRBJ2-5; TRBD1 aligns across 8 bases. Germline CDR1 and CDR2: MDHEN and SYDVKM. V trimming: 1 base; J trimming: 5 bases; junction bases outside the gene matches: 6. This CDR3 has 15 amino acids. The CDR3 reads CASSLSDRVWETQYF. CDR3 coding DNA: TGTGCCAGCAGTTTATCGGACAGGGTTTGGGAGACCCAGTACTTC. Supplemented by reference TRBV28 and TRBJ2-5, the full variable domain reads DVKVTQSSRYLVKRTGEKVFLECVQDMDHENMFWYRQDPGLGLRLIYFSYDVKMKEKGDIPEGYSVSREKKERFSLILESASTNQTSMYLCASSLSDRVWETQYFGPGTRLLVL.

This clonotype was observed at least ten times. Since the CDR3 does not end with the conserved phenylalanine or tryptophan, this likely comes from a read error. It is unclear where the CDR3 begins or ends on the DNA, so no DNA is shown, and the CDR3 is as TCRdb lists it. The chain uses TRBV12-3 or TRBV12-4 and TRBJ2-5; the table names TRBD2, a call not compared with the DNA. The CDR3 totals 11 residues, both ends included. CDR3 in amino acids: CASRRTSGDPY.

In this sample, this clonotype turned up a few times. V is TRBV6-5 and J is TRBJ1-2; weak D call: TRBD1 (6 bases). The CDR3 is 12 amino acids. Germline loops: CDR1 MNHEY, CDR2 SVGAGI. The germline V and J ends were trimmed by 9 bases and 4 bases, with 12 bases remaining between them. CDR3 DNA sequence: TGTGCCAGTACACAGGGTGCCTATGGCTACACCTTC. This sequence encodes CASTQGAYGYTF.